The sequence of this TCR beta chain was determined in a study of blood T cell repertoires in COVID-19. Data came from immunoSEQ multiplex PCR; TCRdb stores just in-frame clones and leaves some out. The sample includes over 100,000 clones, over 70% of them seen just once. The CDR3 loop spans 15 amino acids. Trimming removed 0 bases at V and 14 bases at J, with 17 bases between. CDR1 MNHEY and CDR2 SVGAGI come from the germline V gene. The chain uses TRBV6-5 and TRBJ1-6; no definite D call. This clonotype was obtained from a man in his fifties with active COVID-19. The sequencing input was peripheral blood. In nucleotides, the CDR3 is TGTGCCAGCAGTTACTCTGGCCTCCACGGTAGCACCCTCCACTTT. Its translation is CASSYSGLHGSTLHF.